Listed below are T cell receptor beta chains from one sample, sequenced in a study of vaccination and CD4 T cells after COVID-19. TCRdb itself ran the PCR reads through MiXCR, one entry per CDR3 protein. The sample carries 9,500 to 15,000 distinct CDR3 sequences, roughly half recorded once. These receptors lack a known antigen. The sample taken for sequencing was CD4+ T cells from blood, cultured in vitro. Receptor source: a human donor who had recovered from COVID-19. Each CDR3 is given with its conserved first and last residue. The D gene is left open where the match is weak. The size field is filled for only some rows; it gives once, few, many or a size class.

j_gene: TRBJ1-4
abundance: .
d_gene: .
v_gene: TRBV15
len: 15
CDR3aa: CATSRDFGVNEKLFF
CDR3nt: TGTGCCACCAGCAGAGATTTTGGGGTCAATGAAAAACTGTTTTTT

j_gene: TRBJ2-1
abundance: few
d_gene: .
v_gene: TRBV4-2
len: 12
CDR3aa: CASSREVNEQFF
CDR3nt: TGTGCCAGCAGCCGGGAGGTGAATGAGCAGTTCTTC

j_gene: TRBJ1-2
abundance: .
d_gene: TRBD1
v_gene: TRBV18
len: 15
CDR3aa: CASSPDREPSYGYTF
CDR3nt: TGTGCCAGCTCACCCGACAGGGAACCGTCCTATGGCTACACCTTC

j_gene: TRBJ2-2
abundance: few
d_gene: .
v_gene: TRBV6-1
len: 14
CDR3aa: CASEGRARTGELFF
CDR3nt: TGTGCCAGCGAGGGCAGGGCGCGCACCGGGGAGCTGTTTTTT

j_gene: TRBJ1-2
abundance: .
d_gene: .
v_gene: TRBV7-2
len: 24
CDR3aa: CASTNQTSMYLCASLRGPIYGYTF
CDR3nt: .

j_gene: TRBJ1-1
abundance: few
d_gene: TRBD1
v_gene: TRBV20-1
len: 13
CDR3aa: CSAADRGNTEAFF
CDR3nt: TGCAGTGCTGCCGACAGGGGGAACACTGAAGCTTTCTTT

j_gene: TRBJ2-7
abundance: .
d_gene: .
v_gene: TRBV20-1
len: 12
CDR3aa: CSASSLAGEQYF
CDR3nt: TGCAGTGCTAGTAGCTTAGCCGGCGAGCAGTACTTC

j_gene: TRBJ2-5
abundance: .
d_gene: .
v_gene: TRBV12-5
len: 13
CDR3aa: CASGLSPQETQYF
CDR3nt: TGTGCTAGTGGCCTAAGCCCTCAAGAGACCCAGTACTTC

j_gene: TRBJ2-1
abundance: .
d_gene: .
v_gene: TRBV5-4
len: 15
CDR3aa: CASSLRLTEYNEQFF
CDR3nt: TGTGCCAGCAGCTTACGACTAACCGAGTACAATGAGCAGTTCTTC

j_gene: TRBJ2-7
abundance: .
d_gene: TRBD1
v_gene: TRBV19
len: 17
CDR3aa: CASSITRGQGAVYEQYF
CDR3nt: TGTGCCAGTAGTATAACCCGGGGACAGGGGGCCGTCTACGAGCAGTACTTC

j_gene: TRBJ1-5
abundance: few
d_gene: .
v_gene: TRBV15
len: 18
CDR3aa: CATAKGGRGARSNQPQHF
CDR3nt: TGTGCCACCGCTAAGGGCGGCAGGGGAGCCCGGAGCAATCAGCCCCAGCATTTT

j_gene: TRBJ1-6
abundance: .
d_gene: TRBD1
v_gene: TRBV7-9
len: 16
CDR3aa: CASSLTYRARGSPLHF
CDR3nt: TGTGCCAGCAGCCTTACATACAGGGCCAGGGGGTCACCCCTCCACTTT

j_gene: TRBJ2-5
abundance: once
d_gene: TRBD2
v_gene: TRBV27
len: 16
CDR3aa: CASSLTGGGNQETQYF
CDR3nt: TGTGCCAGCAGTCTGACTGGCGGGGGGAACCAAGAGACCCAGTACTTC

j_gene: TRBJ2-3
abundance: few
d_gene: TRBD2
v_gene: TRBV2
len: 15
CDR3aa: CASSDSGRAADTQYF
CDR3nt: TGTGCCAGCAGTGATAGCGGGAGGGCCGCAGATACGCAGTATTTT

j_gene: TRBJ2-1
abundance: few
d_gene: .
v_gene: TRBV7-3
len: 13
CDR3aa: CASSPRWDHEQFF
CDR3nt: TGTGCCAGCAGTCCTAGGTGGGATCATGAGCAGTTCTTC

j_gene: TRBJ2-1
abundance: .
d_gene: TRBD2
v_gene: TRBV19
len: 17
CDR3aa: CASRKLAGTASYNEQFF
CDR3nt: TGTGCCAGTAGGAAACTAGCGGGGACCGCCTCCTACAATGAGCAGTTCTTC

j_gene: TRBJ2-1
abundance: .
d_gene: TRBD1
v_gene: TRBV6-5
len: 16
CDR3aa: CASSYSGQGARDEQFF
CDR3nt: TGTGCCAGCAGTTACTCGGGGCAGGGGGCTAGAGATGAGCAGTTCTTC

j_gene: TRBJ2-7
abundance: .
d_gene: TRBD1
v_gene: TRBV20-1
len: 16
CDR3aa: CSARATDRGRVNEQYF
CDR3nt: TGCAGTGCTAGAGCCACCGACAGGGGGAGGGTCAACGAGCAGTACTTC

j_gene: TRBJ1-5
abundance: few
d_gene: .
v_gene: TRBV19
len: 13
CDR3aa: CASSFGVNQPQHF
CDR3nt: TGTGCCAGTAGTTTCGGGGTCAATCAGCCCCAGCATTTT

j_gene: TRBJ2-3
abundance: .
d_gene: TRBD2
v_gene: TRBV7-9
len: 18
CDR3aa: CASSLGSGGHPDTDTQYF
CDR3nt: TGTGCCAGCAGCTTAGGATCGGGGGGGCATCCTGATACAGATACGCAGTATTTT

j_gene: TRBJ2-3
abundance: .
d_gene: TRBD2
v_gene: TRBV24-1
len: 22
CDR3aa: CATSDPQLRSGTSLSSTDTQYF
CDR3nt: TGTGCCACCAGTGATCCACAACTTAGGTCCGGGACTAGTTTGTCTAGCACAGATACGCAGTATTTT